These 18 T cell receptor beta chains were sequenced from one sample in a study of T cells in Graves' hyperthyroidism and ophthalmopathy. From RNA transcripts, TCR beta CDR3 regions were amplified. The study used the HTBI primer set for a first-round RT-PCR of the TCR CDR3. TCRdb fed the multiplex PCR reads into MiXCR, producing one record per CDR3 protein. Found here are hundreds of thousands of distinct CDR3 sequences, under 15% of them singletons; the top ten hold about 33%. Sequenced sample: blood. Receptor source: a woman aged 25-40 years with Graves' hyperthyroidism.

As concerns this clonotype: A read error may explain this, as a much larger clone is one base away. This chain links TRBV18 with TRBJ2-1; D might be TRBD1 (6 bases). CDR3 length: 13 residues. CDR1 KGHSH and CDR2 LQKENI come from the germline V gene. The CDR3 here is CAGSPQGYNEQFF. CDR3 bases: TGTGCCGGCTCACCCCAGGGGTATAATGAGCAGTTCTTC.

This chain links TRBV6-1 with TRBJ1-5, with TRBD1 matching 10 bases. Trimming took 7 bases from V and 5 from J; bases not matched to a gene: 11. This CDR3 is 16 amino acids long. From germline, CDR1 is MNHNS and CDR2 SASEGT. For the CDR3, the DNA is TGTGCCAGCATACATACCGGGACAGGGGTTGATCAGCCCCAGCATTTT. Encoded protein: CASIHTGTGVDQPQHF.

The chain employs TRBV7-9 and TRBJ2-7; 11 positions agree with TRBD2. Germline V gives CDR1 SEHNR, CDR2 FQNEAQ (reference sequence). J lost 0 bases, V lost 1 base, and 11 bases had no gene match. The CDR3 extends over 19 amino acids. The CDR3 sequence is CASSLGWLAGGDSSYEQYF. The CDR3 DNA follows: TGTGCCAGCAGCTTAGGATGGTTAGCGGGAGGGGACAGCTCCTACGAGCAGTACTTC.

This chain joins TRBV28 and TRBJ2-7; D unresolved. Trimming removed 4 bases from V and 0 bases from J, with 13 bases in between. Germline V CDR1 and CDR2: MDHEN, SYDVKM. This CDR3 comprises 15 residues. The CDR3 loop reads CASSSLGPSSYEQYF. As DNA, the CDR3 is TGTGCCAGCAGTTCCCTGGGCCCGAGCTCCTACGAGCAGTACTTC. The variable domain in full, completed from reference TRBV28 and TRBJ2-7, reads DVKVTQSSRYLVKRTGEKVFLECVQDMDHENMFWYRQDPGLGLRLIYFSYDVKMKEKGDIPEGYSVSREKKERFSLILESASTNQTSMYLCASSSLGPSSYEQYFGPGTRLTVT.

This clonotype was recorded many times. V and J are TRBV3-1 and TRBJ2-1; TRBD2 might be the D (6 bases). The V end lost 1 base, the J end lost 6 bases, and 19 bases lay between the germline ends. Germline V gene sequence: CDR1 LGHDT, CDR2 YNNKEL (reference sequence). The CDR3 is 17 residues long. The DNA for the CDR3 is TGTGCCAGCAGCCAAGTGTTGGGGGAGGTAAGGGGCAATGAGCAGTTCTTC. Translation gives CASSQVLGEVRGNEQFF.

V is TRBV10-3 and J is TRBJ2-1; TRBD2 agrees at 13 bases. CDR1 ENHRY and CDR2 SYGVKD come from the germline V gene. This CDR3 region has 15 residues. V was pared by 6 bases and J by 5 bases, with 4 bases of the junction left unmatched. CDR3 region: CAIRELAGGNNEQFF. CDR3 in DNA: TGTGCCATCAGGGAACTAGCGGGAGGGAACAATGAGCAGTTCTTC.

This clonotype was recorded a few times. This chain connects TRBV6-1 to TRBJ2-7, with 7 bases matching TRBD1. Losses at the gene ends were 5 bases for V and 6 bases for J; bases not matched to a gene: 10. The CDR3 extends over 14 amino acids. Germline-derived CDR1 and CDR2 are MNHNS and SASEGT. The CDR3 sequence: CASSYTTGTAEQYF. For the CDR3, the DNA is TGTGCCAGCAGTTACACGACAGGGACGGCCGAGCAGTACTTC.

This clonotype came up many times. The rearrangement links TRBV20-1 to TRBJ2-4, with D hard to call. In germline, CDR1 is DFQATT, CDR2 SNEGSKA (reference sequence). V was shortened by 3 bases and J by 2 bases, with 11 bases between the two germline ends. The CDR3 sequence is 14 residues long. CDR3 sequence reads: CSARPRETKNIQYF. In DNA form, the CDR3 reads TGCAGTGCTAGGCCAAGGGAAACCAAAAACATTCAGTACTTC.

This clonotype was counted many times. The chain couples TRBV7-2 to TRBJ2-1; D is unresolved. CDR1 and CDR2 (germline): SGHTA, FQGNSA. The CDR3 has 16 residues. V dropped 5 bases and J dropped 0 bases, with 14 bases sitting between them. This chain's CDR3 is CASSPRALSSYNEQFF. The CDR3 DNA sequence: TGTGCCAGCAGCCCCCGGGCTTTGAGCTCCTACAATGAGCAGTTCTTC.

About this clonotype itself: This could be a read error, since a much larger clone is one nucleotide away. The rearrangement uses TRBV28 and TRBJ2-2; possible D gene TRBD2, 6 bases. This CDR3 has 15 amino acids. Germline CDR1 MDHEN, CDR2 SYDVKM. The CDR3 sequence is CASRGTGDSTGEPFF. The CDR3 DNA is TGTGCCAGCAGGGGGACGGGGGATTCCACCGGGGAGCCGTTTTTT.

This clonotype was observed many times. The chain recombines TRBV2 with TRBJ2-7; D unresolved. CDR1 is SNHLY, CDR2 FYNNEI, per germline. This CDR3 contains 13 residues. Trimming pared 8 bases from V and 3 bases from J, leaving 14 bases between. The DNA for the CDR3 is TGTGCCAGCGGTGGGTCGTCGGGCTACGAGCAGTACTTC. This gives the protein CASGGSSGYEQYF.

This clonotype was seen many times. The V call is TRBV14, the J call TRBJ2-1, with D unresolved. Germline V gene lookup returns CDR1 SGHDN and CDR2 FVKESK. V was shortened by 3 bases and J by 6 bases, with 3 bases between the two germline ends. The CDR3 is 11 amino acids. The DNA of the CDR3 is TGTGCCAGCAGCCAGCTCAATGAGCAGTTCTTC. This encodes CASSQLNEQFF.

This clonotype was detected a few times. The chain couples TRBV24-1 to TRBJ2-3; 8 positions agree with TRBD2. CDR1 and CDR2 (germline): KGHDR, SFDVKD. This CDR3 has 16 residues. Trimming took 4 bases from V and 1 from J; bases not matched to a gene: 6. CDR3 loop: CATSDPRGEGTDTQYF. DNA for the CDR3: TGTGCCACCAGTGACCCGCGGGGGGAGGGCACAGATACGCAGTATTTT.

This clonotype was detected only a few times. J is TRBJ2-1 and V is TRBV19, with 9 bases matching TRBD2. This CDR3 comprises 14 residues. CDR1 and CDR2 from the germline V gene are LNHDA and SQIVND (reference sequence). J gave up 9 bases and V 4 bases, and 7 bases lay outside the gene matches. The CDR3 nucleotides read TGTGCCAGTAGTAGCCTAGCGGGGACCATTGAGCAGTTCTTC. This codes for CASSSLAGTIEQFF.

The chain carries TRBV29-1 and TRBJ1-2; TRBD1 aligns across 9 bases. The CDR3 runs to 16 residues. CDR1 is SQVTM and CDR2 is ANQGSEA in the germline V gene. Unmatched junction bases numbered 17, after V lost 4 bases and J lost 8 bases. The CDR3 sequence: CSVGGGGTGKIGGYTF. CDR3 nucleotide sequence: TGCAGCGTTGGTGGGGGGGGGACAGGGAAGATTGGCGGCTACACCTTC.

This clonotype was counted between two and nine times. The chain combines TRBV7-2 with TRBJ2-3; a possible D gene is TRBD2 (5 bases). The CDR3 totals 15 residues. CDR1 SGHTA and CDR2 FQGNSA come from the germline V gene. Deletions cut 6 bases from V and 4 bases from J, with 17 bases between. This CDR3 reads CASRPPGLGADTQYF. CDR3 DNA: TGTGCCAGCAGACCCCCGGGGTTGGGCGCAGATACGCAGTATTTT.

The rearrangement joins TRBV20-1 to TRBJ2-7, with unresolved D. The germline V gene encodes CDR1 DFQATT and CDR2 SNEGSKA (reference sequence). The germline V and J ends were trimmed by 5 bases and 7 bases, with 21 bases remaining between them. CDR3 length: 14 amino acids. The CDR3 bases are TGCAGTGCTCCACGACCGCTGGGGAATGGGGAGCAGTACTTC. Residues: CSAPRPLGNGEQYF.

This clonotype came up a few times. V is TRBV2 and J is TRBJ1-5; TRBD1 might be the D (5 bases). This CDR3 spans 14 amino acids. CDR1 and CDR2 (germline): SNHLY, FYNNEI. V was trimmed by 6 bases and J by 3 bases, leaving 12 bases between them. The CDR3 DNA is TGTGCCAGCAGACAGGAGTATACCAATCAGCCCCAGCATTTT. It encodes CASRQEYTNQPQHF.